This is a list of T cell receptor beta chains from one sample in a study of cytomegalovirus exposure and HLA in healthy donors. Here immunoSEQ multiplex PCR was the method, and the copy in TCRdb shows in-frame clones only, minus some. The specimen's table records fewer than 150,000 clones. The sequencing sample was made of PBMCs. The receptors originated from a man in his forties in good health and CMV-seronegative. Each CDR3 is given with its conserved first and last residue. Fields, in order: CDR3 DNA, CDR3 protein, J gene, D gene, V gene. The D gene is left open where the match is weak.

TGTGCCAGTAGTACAACAGGGGGCTGGGGCGAGCAGTACTTC	CASSTTGGWGEQYF	TRBJ2-7	TRBD1	TRBV19
TGTGCCAGCAGTTTTAGAGGACAGGGCCCCAATCAGCCCCAGCATTTT	CASSFRGQGPNQPQHF	TRBJ1-5	TRBD1	TRBV27
TGCAGCGTTGAAGATGTAGGAAACACCATATATTTT	CSVEDVGNTIYF	TRBJ1-3	NA	TRBV29-1
TGTGCCAGCTCACCAGTTCCTACAGGGGGTAATGGCTACACCTTC	CASSPVPTGGNGYTF	TRBJ1-2	TRBD1	TRBV18
TGCGCCAGCAGTGACCACAGGGGTGGTCTACCCGAGCAGTACTTC	CASSDHRGGLPEQYF	TRBJ2-7	TRBD1	TRBV10-2
TGTGCCAGCAGGGTCGGGGGGGCCGGGTACGAGCAGTACTTC	CASRVGGAGYEQYF	TRBJ2-7	TRBD2	TRBV2
TGTGCCAGCAGCATTGGGACAGCTGGAAACACCATATATTTT	CASSIGTAGNTIYF	TRBJ1-3	TRBD1	TRBV7-2
TGTGCCAGCAGCTTACAGGGGGATGGCTACACCTTC	CASSLQGDGYTF	TRBJ1-2	TRBD1	TRBV7-2
TGTGCCAGCAGCGGACAGGGGGGGGAGCAGTTCTTC	CASSGQGGEQFF	TRBJ2-1	TRBD1	TRBV7-9
TGTGCCAGCAGTTACACCACAGGGGCTCGAGAGACCCAGTACTTC	CASSYTTGARETQYF	TRBJ2-5	TRBD1	TRBV6-6
TGTGCCAGCAGCGCCGGGATAGGAAAGCAGTATTTT	CASSAGIGKQYF	TRBJ2-3	NA	TRBV7-9
TGTGCCAGCAGCTTAGAGGCTAGCGGGGGGTTCCGCGAGCAGTTCTTC	CASSLEASGGFREQFF	TRBJ2-1	TRBD2	TRBV7-2
TGTGCCAGCAGCTCACCCCGTGCGGGTACGGATTATGGCTACACCTTC	CASSSPRAGTDYGYTF	TRBJ1-2	NA	TRBV7-6
TGTGCCAGCAGCTTCCCGGGACTAGCGGAGCAGTACTTC	CASSFPGLAEQYF	TRBJ2-7	TRBD2	TRBV11-1
TGTGCCAGCAGTGAAGAGGGGGGACAGACTTACAATGAGCAGTTCTTC	CASSEEGGQTYNEQFF	TRBJ2-1	NA	TRBV6-1
TGTGCCAGCAGCCTACAGGGACAGTCCTACGAGCAGTACTTC	CASSLQGQSYEQYF	TRBJ2-7	TRBD1	TRBV5-4
TGTGCCAGCAGTTACTCTAGCGGACGGGAAGCTTTCTTT	CASSYSSGREAFF	TRBJ1-1	NA	TRBV6-5
TGCAGTGGCGGGGTTCCAGATACGCAGTATTTT	CSGGVPDTQYF	TRBJ2-3	NA	TRBV20-1
TGTGCCATAATAGGTAAGGGGCTCAAGCCCTTACACGAGCAGTACTTC	CAIIGKGLKPLHEQYF	TRBJ2-7	NA	TRBV19
TGTGCCAGCAGCGTAGGAGCGGGGGGGCCTGTCGAGACCCAGTACTTC	CASSVGAGGPVETQYF	TRBJ2-5	TRBD2	TRBV9
TGTGCCAGCAGCCTCCAGAGCGGGGTATCCTACAATGAGCAGTTCTTC	CASSLQSGVSYNEQFF	TRBJ2-1	TRBD2	TRBV7-2
TGCGCCAGCAGCCGGACAGGGGGCAACGGGGAGCTGTTTTTT	CASSRTGGNGELFF	TRBJ2-2	TRBD1	TRBV5-1
TGTGCCAGTAGTATATCCGAGGACACTGAAGCTTTCTTT	CASSISEDTEAFF	TRBJ1-1	NA	TRBV19
TGCGCCAGCAGCCAAGGGCAGGCGAACACCGGGGAGCTGTTTTTT	CASSQGQANTGELFF	TRBJ2-2	NA	TRBV4-1
TGTGCCAGCCGACAGACCTACGAGCAGTACTTC	CASRQTYEQYF	TRBJ2-7	NA	TRBV2
TGTGCCAGCAGCTCGATGCGGGGGGTCACAGATACGCAGTATTTT	CASSSMRGVTDTQYF	TRBJ2-3	TRBD2	TRBV5-6
TGTGCCAGCAGCTCGTACACCGGGGAGCTGTTTTTT	CASSSYTGELFF	TRBJ2-2	NA	TRBV7-3
TGTGCCAGCAGCTCTCAACCGCGGGCAGGGGGGACCAAAAACATTCAGTACTTC	CASSSQPRAGGTKNIQYF	TRBJ2-4	NA	TRBV7-9
TGTGCCAGCAGTAGCCGGACAGGCCTTGAAGCTTTCTTT	CASSSRTGLEAFF	TRBJ1-1	TRBD1	TRBV27
TGTGCCAGCAGTGGAGGGTACACAGATACGCAGTATTTT	CASSGGYTDTQYF	TRBJ2-3	NA	TRBV2
TGTGCCAGCTCTCCGGGGACAGGGCCATACAATGAGCAGTTCTTC	CASSPGTGPYNEQFF	TRBJ2-1	TRBD1	TRBV25-1
TGCGCCAGCAGCAAAAGTGTAGGAGGGGCTAGGAGCTCCTACGAGCAGTACTTC	CASSKSVGGARSSYEQYF	TRBJ2-7	NA	TRBV4-3
TGTGCCAGCAGCTACCGGGACAGGGGGTACGAGCAGTACTTC	CASSYRDRGYEQYF	TRBJ2-7	TRBD1	TRBV5-4
TGCGCCAGCAGTTTCACAGGGATTCGGCGTGGCTACACCTTC	CASSFTGIRRGYTF	TRBJ1-2	NA	TRBV5-1
TGCGCCAGCGGTCAGGGGGCAGAGACCCAGTACTTC	CASGQGAETQYF	TRBJ2-5	TRBD1	TRBV5-1
TGTGCCAGTAGTTTAAGTCCGAGGGCTGGGGAGCAGTACTTC	CASSLSPRAGEQYF	TRBJ2-7	NA	TRBV19
TGTGCCAGCAGGTACCAGACTGGCGAGCAGTACTTC	CASRYQTGEQYF	TRBJ2-7	NA	TRBV27
TGTGCCAGCAGCGCTGCAGGGGAGAATGAGCAGTTCTTC	CASSAAGENEQFF	TRBJ2-1	NA	TRBV7-2
TGTGCCAGCAGCTTAGCAGGGGAGGACTATGGCTACACCTTC	CASSLAGEDYGYTF	TRBJ1-2	NA	TRBV7-6
TGTGCCAGCAGCTTGGGACAGAGACCTTACAATGAGCAGTTCTTC	CASSLGQRPYNEQFF	TRBJ2-1	NA	TRBV5-6
TGCAGCGCTCGAGCGGGGATCTACAATGAGCAGTTCTTC	CSARAGIYNEQFF	TRBJ2-1	TRBD2	TRBV29-1
TGCGCCAGCAGCTTTAGCAGGGATTACTCCGGGGAGCTGTTTTTT	CASSFSRDYSGELFF	TRBJ2-2	NA	TRBV5-1
TGTGCCAGCAGCTTACTGACAGGGGTCGCCTACAATGAGCAGTTCTTC	CASSLLTGVAYNEQFF	TRBJ2-1	TRBD1	TRBV7-9
TGTGCCAGTAGAGCGGCAGGGGAAAATTTTTTCGATGGCTACACCTTC	CASRAAGENFFDGYTF	TRBJ1-2	NA	TRBV19
TGCGCCAGCAGCCAAGACAACACCATTTCACCCCTCCACTTT	CASSQDNTISPLHF	TRBJ1-6	NA	TRBV4-3
TGCGCCAGCAGCTTGGGACAGGGTAATGGCTACACCTTC	CASSLGQGNGYTF	TRBJ1-2	TRBD1	TRBV5-1
TGTGCCAGTAGTTCCTGGACAGGGGACGACTATGGCTACACCTTC	CASSSWTGDDYGYTF	TRBJ1-2	TRBD1	TRBV19
TGCGCCAGCAGGCCTACCCCGGGGGACACCGGGGAGCTGTTTTTT	CASRPTPGDTGELFF	TRBJ2-2	NA	TRBV5-1
TGTGCCAGCAGTGAAGGGGGGACTAGCGGGACACAAGAGACCCAGTACTTC	CASSEGGTSGTQETQYF	TRBJ2-5	TRBD2	TRBV25-1
TGTGCCAGCGCCAACCCGACAGGGCTGAACATTCAGTACTTC	CASANPTGLNIQYF	TRBJ2-4	TRBD1	TRBV9
TGTGCCAGCAGTCGGACAGGGGGCGATCAGCCCCAGCATTTT	CASSRTGGDQPQHF	TRBJ1-5	TRBD1	TRBV2
TGCGCCAGCAGCCCCGGGACTAGCGGGGCAGAGACCCAGTACTTC	CASSPGTSGAETQYF	TRBJ2-5	TRBD2	TRBV4-1
TGTGCCAGCAGCGTCGGGACAGCGTCCTATGGCTACACCTTC	CASSVGTASYGYTF	TRBJ1-2	TRBD1	TRBV9
TGTGCCAGTAGTATAGGGCAGGGGGCCCGTAATGAAAAACTGTTTTTT	CASSIGQGARNEKLFF	TRBJ1-4	TRBD1	TRBV19
TGCAGCGTTAGCGGGGGGGCCATCGGGGAGCTGTTTTTT	CSVSGGAIGELFF	TRBJ2-2	TRBD2	TRBV29-1